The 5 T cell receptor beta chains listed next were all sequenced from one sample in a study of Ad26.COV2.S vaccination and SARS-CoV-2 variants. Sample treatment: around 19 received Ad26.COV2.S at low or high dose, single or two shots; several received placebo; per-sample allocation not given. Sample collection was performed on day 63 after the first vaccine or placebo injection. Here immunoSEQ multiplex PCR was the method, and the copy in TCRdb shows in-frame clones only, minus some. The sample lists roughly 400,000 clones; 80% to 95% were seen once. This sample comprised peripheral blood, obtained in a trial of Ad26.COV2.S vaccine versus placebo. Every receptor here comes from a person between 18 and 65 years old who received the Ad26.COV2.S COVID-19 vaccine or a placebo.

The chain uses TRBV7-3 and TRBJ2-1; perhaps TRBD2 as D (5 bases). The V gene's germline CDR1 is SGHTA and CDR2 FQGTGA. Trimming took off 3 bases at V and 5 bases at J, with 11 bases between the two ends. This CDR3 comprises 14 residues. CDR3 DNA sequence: TGTGCCAGCAGCTTGTTAAGCGGCCACAATGAGCAGTTCTTC. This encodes CASSLLSGHNEQFF.

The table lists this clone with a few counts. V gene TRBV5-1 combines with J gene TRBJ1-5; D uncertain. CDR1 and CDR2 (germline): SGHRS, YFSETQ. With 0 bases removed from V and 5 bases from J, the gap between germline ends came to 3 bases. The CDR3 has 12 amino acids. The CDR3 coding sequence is TGCGCCAGCAGCTTGGGGCATCAGCCCCAGCATTTT. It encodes CASSLGHQPQHF.

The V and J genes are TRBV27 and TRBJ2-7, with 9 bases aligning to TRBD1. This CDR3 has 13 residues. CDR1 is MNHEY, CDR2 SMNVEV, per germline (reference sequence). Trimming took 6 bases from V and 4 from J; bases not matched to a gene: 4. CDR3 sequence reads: CASSRDRVYEQYF. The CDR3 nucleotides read TGTGCCAGCAGCCGGGACAGGGTGTACGAGCAGTACTTC.

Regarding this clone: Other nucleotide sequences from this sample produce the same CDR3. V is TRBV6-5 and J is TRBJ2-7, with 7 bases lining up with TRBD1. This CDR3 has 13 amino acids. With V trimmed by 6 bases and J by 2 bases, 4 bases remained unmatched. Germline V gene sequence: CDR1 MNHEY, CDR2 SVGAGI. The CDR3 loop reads CASSRDSTYEQYF. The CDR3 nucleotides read TGTGCCAGCAGCCGGGACAGTACCTACGAGCAGTACTTC.

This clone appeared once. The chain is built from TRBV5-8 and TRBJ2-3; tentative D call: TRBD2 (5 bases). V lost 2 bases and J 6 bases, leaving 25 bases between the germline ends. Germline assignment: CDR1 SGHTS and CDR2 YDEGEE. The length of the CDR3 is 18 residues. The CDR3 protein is CASSFGAAFKPSRDTQYF. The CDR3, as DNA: TGTGCCAGCAGCTTTGGCGCAGCTTTCAAACCTAGCCGGGATACGCAGTATTTT.